The source of this T cell receptor (beta chain) is a study of vaccination effects on CD4 cells after COVID-19. In the ViraFEST assay, antigen-specific CD4+ clonotypes were identified by expansion after peptide-pool stimulation. Following a 10-day culture, CD4+ T cells were purified. Everyone in the study got two shots of either the BNT162b2 or mRNA-1273 vaccine. IL-2 medium took the place of half the medium on both days 3 and 7. This table comes from immunoSEQ multiplex PCR, and its TCRdb copy is limited to in-frame clones, with some not included. In the table there are about 12,000 clones, 71% of which are singletons. Unmatched junction bases numbered 5, after V lost 2 bases and J lost 6 bases. Germline V CDR1 and CDR2: SGHRS, YFSETQ. There are 14 residues in the CDR3. Note on this clone: Its cognate antigen is unknown.

Broader study findings: There was only 1 of 255 vaccine-induced clones in healthy vaccinees that cross-reacted with common cold coronaviruses.

The TCR originated in a human donor who received a COVID-19 vaccine. The chain couples TRBV5-1 to TRBJ1-2; TRBD1 matches 9 bases. The sequencing here drew on CD4+ T cells from PBMCs cultured with SARS-CoV-2 spike peptides, taken after COVID-19 vaccination. In DNA, the CDR3 is TGCGCCAGCAGCTTAGCACAGGGGGCTGATGGCTACACCTTC. Protein: CASSLAQGADGYTF.